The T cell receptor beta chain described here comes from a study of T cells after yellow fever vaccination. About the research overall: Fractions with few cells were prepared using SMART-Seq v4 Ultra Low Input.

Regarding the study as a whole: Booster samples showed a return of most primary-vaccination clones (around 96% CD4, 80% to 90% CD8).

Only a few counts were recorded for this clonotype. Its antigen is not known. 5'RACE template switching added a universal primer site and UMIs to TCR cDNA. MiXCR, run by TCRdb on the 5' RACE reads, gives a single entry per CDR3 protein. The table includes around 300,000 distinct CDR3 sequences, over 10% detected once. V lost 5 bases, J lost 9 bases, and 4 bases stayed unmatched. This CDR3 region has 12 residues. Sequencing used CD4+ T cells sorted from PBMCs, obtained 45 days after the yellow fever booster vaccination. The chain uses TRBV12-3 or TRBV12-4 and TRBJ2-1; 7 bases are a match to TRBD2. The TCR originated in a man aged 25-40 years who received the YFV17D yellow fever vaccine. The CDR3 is CASSPERGEQFF. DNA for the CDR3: TGTGCCAGCAGTCCCGAGCGGGGTGAGCAGTTCTTC.